Below are 21 T cell receptor beta chains sequenced from a single sample in a study of shared clonotypes between healthy human individuals. Method: immunoSEQ multiplex PCR; TCRdb's copy keeps in-frame clones and lacks some. The sample consists of around 700,000 clones, approximately 73% of them appearing once. The sample comprised memory CD4+ T cells sorted from blood. Subset of the sample: CD45RA-negative fraction. All receptors come from a woman aged 25-40 years in good health.

The chain carries TRBV11-2 and TRBJ2-3; no reliable D call. V was trimmed by 2 bases and J by 2 bases, leaving 5 bases between them. This CDR3 region has 13 residues. CDR1 and CDR2 from the germline V gene are SGHAT and FQNNGV. This CDR3 reads CASSLLLTDTQYF. DNA of the CDR3: TGTGCCAGCAGCTTACTCCTCACAGATACGCAGTATTTT.

The J gene is TRBJ1-6, the V gene TRBV18, with 11 bases lining up with TRBD1. The CDR3 is 16 amino acids. V dropped 6 bases and J dropped 5; count of bases not matched to a gene: 6. The germline V gene encodes CDR1 KGHSH and CDR2 LQKENI. The CDR3, as DNA: TGTGCCAGCTCGGACAGGGGGCAGTCCGATAATTCACCCCTCCACTTT. This codes for CASSDRGQSDNSPLHF.

The chain links TRBV2 to TRBJ1-5, with D unresolved. Per the germline V gene, CDR1 is SNHLY and CDR2 is FYNNEI. V lost 6 bases and J 0 bases, leaving 12 bases between the germline ends. This CDR3 comprises 15 residues. The CDR3 protein is CASSNDYLSNQPQHF. CDR3 nucleotide sequence: TGTGCCAGCAGCAACGACTACCTTAGCAATCAGCCCCAGCATTTT.

The chain links TRBV2 to TRBJ1-2; D gene ambiguous. There are 12 residues in the CDR3. V was clipped by 5 bases and J by 7 bases, with 11 bases between them. Germline CDR1 is SNHLY and CDR2 is FYNNEI. The CDR3 DNA is TGTGCCAGCAGTAGGAGGGCGGGTGGCTACACCTTC. As protein: CASSRRAGGYTF.

The gene calls are TRBV28 and TRBJ1-1; D unclear. Germline-derived CDR1 and CDR2 are MDHEN and SYDVKM. Between the trimmed V and J ends, which lost 6 bases and 4 bases, there was a span of 6 bases. The CDR3 spans 11 residues. CDR3 nucleotide sequence: TGTGCCAGCAGGACCGTCACTGAAGCTTTCTTT. Encoded protein: CASRTVTEAFF.

The table lists this clone with a count of one. This chain links TRBV5-1 with TRBJ2-7, with 15 bases that match TRBD2. Germline V CDR1 and CDR2: SGHRS, YFSETQ. After removal of 4 bases from V and 2 bases from J, the junction contained 7 bases not matched to a gene. This CDR3 has 17 amino acids. The CDR3 region is CASSKGTSGRITYEQYF. The CDR3, as DNA: TGCGCCAGCAGCAAAGGGACTAGCGGGAGGATCACCTACGAGCAGTACTTC.

The rearrangement joins TRBV27 to TRBJ1-1; 7 nucleotides line up with TRBD1. The CDR3 is 14 residues long. V lost 1 base and J lost 6; bases outside the gene matches: 5. Germline V lookup: CDR1 MNHEY, CDR2 SMNVEV (reference sequence). This CDR3 reads CASSLFDRAAEAFF. The CDR3 region has the DNA TGTGCCAGCAGTTTATTCGACAGGGCGGCTGAAGCTTTCTTT.

The genes are TRBV30 and TRBJ2-3, with 7 bases matching TRBD1. V lost 5 bases and J lost 1; bases outside the gene matches: 6. Germline lookup yields CDR1 GTSNPN and CDR2 SVGIG (reference sequence). The CDR3 consists of 14 residues. CDR3 in DNA: TGTGCCTGGGGGACAGCTGGGGGCACAGATACGCAGTATTTT. As protein: CAWGTAGGTDTQYF.

This chain uses TRBV27 with TRBJ1-4; D is unresolved. V was pared by 2 bases and J by 11 bases, with 15 bases between. In germline, CDR1 is MNHEY, CDR2 SMNVEV (reference sequence). The CDR3 is made up of 14 amino acids. This CDR3 is CASSLTQVSGKLFF. The CDR3 DNA follows: TGTGCCAGCAGTTTAACTCAGGTTTCCGGGAAACTGTTTTTT.

The CDR3 sequence: CASSKEYRESYGYTF. The CDR3 DNA is TGTGCCAGCAGCAAAGAATACAGAGAATCCTATGGCTACACCTTC. This chain connects TRBV21-1 to TRBJ1-2; the table's D call TRBD1 went unverified against the DNA. TRBV21-1 represents a pseudogene. The CDR3 is made up of 15 amino acids.

V usage is TRBV28 and J usage is TRBJ2-5, with a weak D call TRBD2 (6 bases). CDR3 length: 16 residues. Trimming removed 7 bases at V and 0 bases at J, with 18 bases between. Germline V CDR1 and CDR2: MDHEN, SYDVKM. The CDR3 loop reads CASIPSGLTDQETQYF. The CDR3 DNA sequence: TGTGCCAGCATCCCTTCGGGACTTACTGACCAAGAGACCCAGTACTTC.

The rearrangement uses TRBV7-9 and TRBJ1-6; 7 bases map to TRBD1. The length of the CDR3 is 13 residues. With V trimmed by 2 bases and J by 8 bases, 0 bases remained unmatched. Germline CDR1 and CDR2: SEHNR and FQNEAQ (reference sequence). The CDR3 loop reads CASSLQGDSPLHF. The CDR3 DNA reads as TGTGCCAGCAGCTTACAGGGGGATTCACCCCTCCACTTT.

The V gene is TRBV25-1, the J gene TRBJ2-1, with 9 positions matching TRBD1. V was pared by 3 bases and J by 4 bases, with 7 bases of the junction left unmatched. The CDR3 is 16 residues long. Germline loops: CDR1 MGHDK, CDR2 SYGVNS. CDR3 coding DNA: TGTGCCAGCAGTGACTTCCTACAGGGGGCTTACAATGAGCAGTTCTTC. Residues: CASSDFLQGAYNEQFF. Complete variable domain (other parts from reference TRBV25-1 and TRBJ2-1): EADIYQTPRYLVIGTGKKITLECSQTMGHDKMYWYQQDPGMELHLIHYSYGVNSTEKGDLSSESTVSRIRTEHFPLTLESARPSHTSQYLCASSDFLQGAYNEQFFGPGTRLTVL.

Written as DNA, the CDR3 is TGTGCCAGCAGTGAGATAAACATTCAGTACTTC. This codes for CASSEINIQYF. V gene TRBV2 combines with J gene TRBJ2-4; D gene unclear. Germline lookup yields CDR1 SNHLY and CDR2 FYNNEI. The CDR3 length is 11 residues. V shed 3 bases and J shed 6 bases, with 3 bases lying between them.

As concerns this clone: Different DNA sequences within this sample yield the same CDR3. V is TRBV4-2 and J is TRBJ2-2, with 11 bases aligning to TRBD1. The CDR3 covers 15 residues. The germline gives CDR1 LGHNA, CDR2 YNFKEQ. The V segment lost 4 bases and the J segment 6 bases; nucleotides outside the gene matches: 4. This chain's CDR3 is CASSLGQGGAGELFF. CDR3 in DNA: TGTGCCAGCAGCCTGGGACAGGGGGGGGCCGGGGAGCTGTTTTTT.

The J gene is TRBJ1-5, the V gene TRBV28; TRBD1 is a possible D gene (6 bases). CDR1 is MDHEN and CDR2 is SYDVKM in the germline V gene. The CDR3 is 16 residues long. The V and J ends lost 5 bases and 7 bases respectively, with 21 bases between them. The chain's CDR3 is CASSKGGGASEQPQHF. In DNA, the CDR3 is TGTGCCAGCAGTAAAGGTGGGGGGGCGTCGGAACAGCCCCAGCATTTT.

CDR3 amino acids: CASSLNQGRYEQYF. The CDR3 DNA reads as TGTGCCAGCAGCTTAAATCAGGGGCGATACGAGCAGTACTTC. The chain is built from TRBV7-2 and TRBJ2-7, with D perhaps TRBD1 (6 bases). The V and J ends lost 2 bases and 4 bases respectively, with 12 bases between them. Germline V gene data show CDR1 as SGHTA and CDR2 as FQGNSA. CDR3 size: 14 residues.

The rearrangement joins TRBV4-1 to TRBJ1-1, with TRBD1 as a possible D gene (5 bases). Per the germline V gene, CDR1 is MGHRA and CDR2 is YSYEKL. Trimming removed 1 base from V and 4 bases from J, with 10 bases in between. The CDR3 covers 14 residues. The CDR3 loop reads CASSQGPGTTEAFF. CDR3 DNA: TGCGCCAGCAGCCAAGGCCCGGGGACCACTGAAGCTTTCTTT.

The rearrangement links TRBV5-1 to TRBJ2-7; no reliable D call. Trimming took off 3 bases at V and 4 bases at J, with 5 bases between the two ends. The germline V gene encodes CDR1 SGHRS and CDR2 YFSETQ. CDR3 size: 11 residues. CDR3 amino acids: CASSSQYEQYF. CDR3 sequence (DNA): TGCGCCAGCAGCTCGCAGTACGAGCAGTACTTC. Full variable domain (rest looked up from reference TRBV5-1 and TRBJ2-7): KAGVTQTPRYLIKTRGQQVTLSCSPISGHRSVSWYQQTPGQGLQFLFEYFSETQRNKGNFPGRFSGRQFSNSRSEMNVSTLELGDSALYLCASSSQYEQYFGPGTRLTVT.

The V call is TRBV25-1, the J call TRBJ2-7, with D tentatively TRBD2 (5 bases). The CDR3 totals 14 residues. The V and J ends lost 7 bases and 7 bases respectively, with 20 bases between them. Germline V gene data show CDR1 as MGHDK and CDR2 as SYGVNS. This CDR3 is CASTSIGPSGEQYF. The CDR3 bases are TGTGCCAGCACCTCCATCGGCCCCTCGGGGGAGCAGTACTTC.

This rearrangement joins TRBV30 to TRBJ1-3, with TRBD1 as a possible D gene (6 bases). The V end lost 5 bases, the J end lost 0 bases, and 14 bases lay between the germline ends. CDR1 is GTSNPN, CDR2 SVGIG, per germline (reference sequence). CDR3 length: 15 amino acids. CDR3 region: CAWAGQSISGNTIYF. The DNA for the CDR3 is TGTGCCTGGGCGGGACAATCCATCTCTGGAAACACCATATATTTT.